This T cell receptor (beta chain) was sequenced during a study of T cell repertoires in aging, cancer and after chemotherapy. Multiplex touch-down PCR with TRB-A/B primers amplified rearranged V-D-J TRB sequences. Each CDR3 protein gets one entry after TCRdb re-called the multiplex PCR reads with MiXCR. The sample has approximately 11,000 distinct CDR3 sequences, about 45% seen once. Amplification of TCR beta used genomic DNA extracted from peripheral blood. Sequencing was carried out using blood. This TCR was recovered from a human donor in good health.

CDR3 amino acids: CSARGFRGDSPLHF. The CDR3 DNA reads TGCAGTGCTAGAGGATTCAGGGGGGATTCACCCCTCCACTTT. This chain links TRBV20-1 with TRBJ1-6; 7 bases fit TRBD1. This CDR3 is built from 14 residues. Germline values: CDR1 DFQATT, CDR2 SNEGSKA (reference sequence). V was pared by 1 base and J by 8 bases, with 5 bases of the junction left unmatched.